This TCR beta chain was documented in a study of blood T cell repertoires in COVID-19 (dated by TCRdb to the early 2020s). Concerning the study at large: Samples covering the acute and convalescent phases of COVID-19 were provided by collaborators in the United States, Italy and Spain. The prospective study material was composed of cDNA or gDNA derived from T cells, B-cell-depleted T cells, or PBMCs. Subjects who had been exposed to COVID-19, were actively infected with it, or had recovered from it provided the deeply sampled blood TCRbeta repertoires that made up the dataset. The repertoires were made available in a free public database intended to serve as a resource for research on the immune response to SARS-CoV-2. Samples were obtained from the ongoing ImmuneRACE study (first 160 participants) and from roughly 1,300 subjects provided by 6 global collaborators. A de-identified subject ID, COVID-19 status, age in years and sex were almost always included in the sample metadata. Where HLA class I and class II types were available, the types were taken from metadata supplied by the sample provider, not from assay-based typing. Broader findings and caveats from the paper: Clinical and demographic metadata were provided uncurated, with the amount varying by source and participant.

One collaborating source in Seattle enrolled patients while the patients were actively infected and followed the patients over time throughout the course of disease. Whole blood was collected in K2EDTA tubes by collaborating institutions according to the institutions' own protocols. Collaborator samples were shipped for TCRbeta analysis as frozen whole blood, isolated PBMCs, or DNA extracted from either sample type. The germline V gene specifies SGHRS as CDR1 and YFSETQ as CDR2. The cysteine opens and the phenylalanine closes a CDR3 of 17 amino acids. Kept here is only the CDR3 DNA, which spans 51 bases and is read in frame from base 1. V and J are trimmed by 4 bases and 4 bases, and the gene matches miss 14 bases of the junction. Only a few counts were recorded for this clone. Its antigen remains unidentified. There are no base qualities to consult, and no much larger clone falls within one base.

TCRbeta CDR3 regions were amplified from genomic DNA by means of the immunoSEQ Assay, a bias-controlled multiplex PCR. The paper's data handling went like this. The number of nucleated cells in each sample was estimated by amplification of reference gene primers within the assay. To quantify the absolute abundance of each unique TCRbeta CDR3 rearrangement, sequence reads were collapsed and filtered. For each sample, productive Simpson clonality was calculated as the square root of Simpson's diversity index across productive rearrangements. The table was pulled from immuneACCESS by TCRdb, which kept in-frame rearrangements only. Such tables lose some clones; where checked, under half of the loss comes from unresolved V genes, and the rest has no known cause. For V, J and clone size, that table is used; D and trimming come from the DNA. The sample has some 290,000 clones on record, 89% of them singletons. 8.5% to 14% of the sample is held by the ten biggest clonotypes.

This chain joins TRBV5-1 to TRBJ1-2; 9 bases in between match TRBD1. Sequencing was carried out using peripheral blood. The receptor's source is a woman in her twenties or thirties with COVID-19, enrolled during active disease. The DNA sequence is as follows: TGCGCCAGCAGCCCGGGACAGGGATCCGCGGGCCTCTATGGCTACACCTTC. The resulting protein is CASSPGQGSAGLYGYTF.